This T cell receptor beta chain is from a study of regulatory T cells in long-lasting Graves disease. Study overall: With positive TSH receptor antibodies and over 5 years of antithyroid drugs, Graves' disease was considered persistent.

Whole-study results and caveats: Sample size, which was small, may have reduced accuracy. Persistent Graves' patients showed less TCR diversity than newly diagnosed patients showed. Among the persistent patients, fewer than 3,000 public clonotypes were shared, more than the 966 shared among new patients.

Comments on this clonotype: Its antigen is as yet unknown.

This sample's time point: persistent/refractory GD, antithyroid drugs over 5 years with positive TRAb. With RNA extracted from PBMCs as input, the TCR library was made. Trimming took 4 bases from V and 2 from J, leaving 11 bases between them. Germline lookup yields CDR1 SNHLY and CDR2 FYNNEI. This CDR3 contains 15 residues. CDR3 regions were amplified by Arm-PCR using iRepertoire HTBI primers to build TCR beta libraries. TCRdb processed the multiplex PCR reads anew with MiXCR; each CDR3 protein has one entry. The data show 300,000 to 400,000 distinct CDR3 sequences, with 15% to 20% seen just once and 29% held by the top ten.

Specimen: peripheral blood mononuclear cells (PBMCs), collected when the disease was refractory, from a patient treated with antithyroid drugs. The TCR comes from a female donor with Graves disease. The chain recombines TRBV2 with TRBJ2-2; tentative D call: TRBD1 (5 bases). The CDR3 sequence: CASSGVTENTGELFF. The CDR3 DNA reads TGTGCCAGCAGTGGCGTGACAGAAAACACCGGGGAGCTGTTTTTT.